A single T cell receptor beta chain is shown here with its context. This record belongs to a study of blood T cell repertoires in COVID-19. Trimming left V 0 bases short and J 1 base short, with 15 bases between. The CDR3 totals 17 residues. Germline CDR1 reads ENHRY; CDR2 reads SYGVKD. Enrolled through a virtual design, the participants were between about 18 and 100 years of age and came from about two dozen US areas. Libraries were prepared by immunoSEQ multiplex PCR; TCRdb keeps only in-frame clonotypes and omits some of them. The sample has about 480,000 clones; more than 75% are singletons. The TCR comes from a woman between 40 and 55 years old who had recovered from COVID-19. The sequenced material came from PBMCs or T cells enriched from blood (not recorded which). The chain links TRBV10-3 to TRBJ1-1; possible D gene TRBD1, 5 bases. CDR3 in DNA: TGTGCCATCAGTGAGTCCGGTGCGGCCAGGGCGAACACTGAAGCTTTCTTT. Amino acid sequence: CAISESGAARANTEAFF.